A selection of T cell receptor beta chains follows, all from one sample in a study of pediatric ulcerative colitis. TCRdb's copy holds only in-frame clones and misses some; the assay was immunoSEQ multiplex PCR. This sample has 55,000 to 75,000 clones, with about nine tenths found just once. The sequenced sample consisted of blood. These receptors came from a boy between 5 and 17 years old with severe ulcerative colitis. Both conserved end residues are part of each CDR3. The D gene is left open where the match is weak. Part of the rows lack a size; the others show once, few, many or a class for expanded clones.

j_call | v_call | clone_size | d_call | cdr3_nt | cdr3_aa
TRBJ2-1 | TRBV29-1 | once | . | TGCAGCGTTGAAGATAGGGTGAATGAGCAGTTCTTC | CSVEDRVNEQFF
TRBJ2-3 | TRBV9 | . | . | TGTGCCAGCGGAGGAAGCACAGATACGCAGTATTTT | CASGGSTDTQYF
TRBJ2-3 | TRBV5-1 | . | . | TGCGCCAGCAGCTTTGGTTGGGGCCCACCATGGACAGATACGCAGTATTTT | CASSFGWGPPWTDTQYF
TRBJ2-1 | TRBV6-5 | . | . | TGTGCCAGCAGTTACGTGGCGGGGAACAATGAGCAGTTCTTC | CASSYVAGNNEQFF
TRBJ2-7 | TRBV4-1 | . | TRBD1 | TGCGCCAGCAGCGGGACAGACGTGCCCCACGAGCAGTACTTC | CASSGTDVPHEQYF
TRBJ2-7 | TRBV9 | . | . | TGTGCCAGCAGCGCCTTCCCCCACTGGGAGCAGTACTTC | CASSAFPHWEQYF
TRBJ2-5 | TRBV5-1 | . | TRBD2 | TGCGCCAGCAGCCCACCTCGAAGCGGGGGAGAGGAAGAGACCCAGTACTTC | CASSPPRSGGEEETQYF
TRBJ2-1 | TRBV7-6 | . | TRBD2 | TGTGCCAGCTACGGGACTAGCGGGAGTAATGAGCAGTTCTTC | CASYGTSGSNEQFF
TRBJ2-7 | TRBV27 | . | . | TGTGCCAGCAGCTATGAACAGGGACCCCCCTACGAGCAGTACTTC | CASSYEQGPPYEQYF
TRBJ1-5 | TRBV9 | . | . | TGTGCCAGCAATGCGGGGGGTAGTCAGCCCCAGCATTTT | CASNAGGSQPQHF
TRBJ2-7 | TRBV7-2 | . | TRBD2 | TGTGCCAGCAGCTTAGAGGTGCGGGAGGTCTCCGAGCAGTACTTC | CASSLEVREVSEQYF
TRBJ1-3 | TRBV10-3 | . | TRBD1 | TGTGCCACCGAACACAGGGGACTAGGAAACACCATATATTTT | CATEHRGLGNTIYF
TRBJ2-1 | TRBV15 | . | TRBD2 | TGTGCCACCAGCCCACTAGCGGGAGACGGCAATGAGCAGTTCTTC | CATSPLAGDGNEQFF
TRBJ1-2 | TRBV7-9 | medium-sized | . | TGTGCCAGCAGCCCCCAAGTTAGGACAGTCAACTATGGCTACACCTTC | CASSPQVRTVNYGYTF
TRBJ2-7 | TRBV6-5 | . | . | TGTGCCAGCACATGGGCCGGAGGGGGGGTCTACGAGCAGTACTTC | CASTWAGGGVYEQYF
TRBJ1-2 | TRBV18 | few | TRBD1 | TGTGCCAGCTCACCCGGGACAGGGGAAGGTGGCTACACCTTC | CASSPGTGEGGYTF
TRBJ1-1 | TRBV25-1 | . | TRBD1 | TGTGCCAGCAGCCGGGGGACAGGCTACCAAGCTTTCTTT | CASSRGTGYQAFF
TRBJ1-6 | TRBV27 | . | TRBD1 | TGTGCCAGCAGTTTCGGGACAGGGGACAATTCACCCCTCCACTTT | CASSFGTGDNSPLHF
TRBJ1-1 | TRBV13 | . | . | TGTGCCAGTCGAGAGCGGGGGTCTGAAGCTTTCTTT | CASRERGSEAFF
TRBJ1-5 | TRBV9 | . | TRBD1 | TGTGCCAGCAGCTTAAGGACAGGGTATAGCAATCAGCCCCAGCATTTT | CASSLRTGYSNQPQHF
TRBJ1-1 | TRBV20-1 | . | . | TGCAGTGCTAGGGGGAACACTGAAGCTTTCTTT | CSARGNTEAFF
TRBJ2-7 | TRBV29-1 | . | TRBD2 | TGCAGCGTACTAGCGGGAGGCTACGAGCAGTACTTC | CSVLAGGYEQYF
TRBJ2-5 | TRBV7-9 | . | TRBD1 | TGTGCCAGCAGCCTGCCAGGGGGCGCGGAGACCCAGTACTTC | CASSLPGGAETQYF
TRBJ1-1 | TRBV27 | . | TRBD1 | TGTGCCAGCAGTTCCGAGACAGGGGGCGTAAACACTGAAGCTTTCTTT | CASSSETGGVNTEAFF
TRBJ2-5 | TRBV4-2 | once | TRBD2 | TGTGCCAGCAGCCAAGAGGGGGGGTGGAAGACCCAGTACTTC | CASSQEGGWKTQYF
TRBJ1-1 | TRBV5-8 | . | . | TGTGCCAGCAGCTTAGGAGGGGTTGTGACTTTCTTT | CASSLGGVVTFF
TRBJ1-2 | TRBV29-1 | . | . | TGCAGCGTTGTCACAGACAACTATGGCTACACCTTC | CSVVTDNYGYTF
TRBJ2-3 | TRBV7-2 | once | TRBD2 | TGTGCCAGCAGCCAACTAGCGGGATTCTTGAATACGCAGTATTTT | CASSQLAGFLNTQYF
TRBJ2-1 | TRBV30 | . | TRBD2 | TGTGCCTGGAGGGGACTAGCGTACAATGAGCAGTTCTTC | CAWRGLAYNEQFF
TRBJ2-3 | TRBV7-2 | . | . | TGTGCCAGCAACGAGGGAGGCACAGATACGCAGTATTTT | CASNEGGTDTQYF
TRBJ1-1 | TRBV11-2 | few | . | TGTGCCAGCAGCGCCGATCGGGTATCTGAAGCTTTCTTT | CASSADRVSEAFF
TRBJ2-7 | TRBV11-3 | . | TRBD2 | TGTGCCAGCAGCTTGGCGGGACTAGCGGGAGACGAGCAGTACTTC | CASSLAGLAGDEQYF
TRBJ2-5 | TRBV18 | . | TRBD1 | TGTGCCAGCTCACCATCCGGGACAGGGCAGGAGACCCAGTACTTC | CASSPSGTGQETQYF
TRBJ2-3 | TRBV2 | . | . | TGTGCCAGCAGTGGGGCAGCTAGAAGAGATACGCAGTATTTT | CASSGAARRDTQYF
TRBJ2-7 | TRBV18 | . | TRBD1 | TGTGCCAGCTCACCATGGCAGGGGGCAGGCGACGAGCAGTACTTC | CASSPWQGAGDEQYF
TRBJ2-1 | TRBV6-1 | . | TRBD2 | TGTGCCAGCAGCGACCTAGCGGGCCGAGACAATGAGCAGTTCTTC | CASSDLAGRDNEQFF
TRBJ2-7 | TRBV2 | . | . | TGTGCCAGCCTGCCGGAGGGGAGCTACGAGCAGTACTTC | CASLPEGSYEQYF
TRBJ1-5 | TRBV12-5 | . | . | TGTGCTAGTCGCGACAGCAATCAGCCCCAGCATTTT | CASRDSNQPQHF
TRBJ2-5 | TRBV7-9 | . | . | TGTGCCAGCAGCCATGGGTGGGAAGCGGAAGAAGAGACCCAGTACTTC | CASSHGWEAEEETQYF
TRBJ2-1 | TRBV5-1 | once | . | TGCGCCAGCAGCTTGGAGGGCACCAGCTGGATCAATGAGCAGTTCTTC | CASSLEGTSWINEQFF
TRBJ2-3 | TRBV12-5 | . | TRBD2 | TGTGCTAGTGGTTCGAAAGTAATTTTAGCGGGAGCGGTTACGCAGTATTTT | CASGSKVILAGAVTQYF
TRBJ2-4 | TRBV2 | . | . | TGTGCCAGCAGGCGGGCACTAGCTGAGGGAAACATTCAGTACTTC | CASRRALAEGNIQYF
TRBJ2-3 | TRBV30 | . | . | TGTGCCGGGCCAGGGTGGGCGGAGAGCACAGATACGCAGTATTTT | CAGPGWAESTDTQYF
TRBJ2-7 | TRBV7-9 | . | . | TGTGCCAGCAGCTTATCCTTCGACGAGCAGTACTTC | CASSLSFDEQYF
TRBJ1-5 | TRBV27 | few | . | TGTGCCAGCAGTTTAGGAGTTGGCAATCAGCCCCAGCATTTT | CASSLGVGNQPQHF
TRBJ2-7 | TRBV10-3 | . | . | TGTGCCATCAGTGGATCCGGACAGCCCGACTACGAGCAGTACTTC | CAISGSGQPDYEQYF
TRBJ2-7 | TRBV19 | . | TRBD2 | TGTGCCAGTAGTAGAAAGCTCAGAGCGGGAGGGCCGGTCGAGCAGTACTTC | CASSRKLRAGGPVEQYF
TRBJ2-7 | TRBV28 | . | . | TGTGCCAGCAGTCGGAGCTCCTTGCTCTCCTACGAGCAGTACTTC | CASSRSSLLSYEQYF
TRBJ2-7 | TRBV5-5 | few | TRBD2 | TGTGCCAGCAGCTTTTCCACCGCGGGGGGCGAGCAGTACTTC | CASSFSTAGGEQYF
TRBJ1-1 | TRBV7-2 | . | TRBD1 | TGTGCCAGCAGCTCCCACGGCTTGACAGGGTTTGAGCTGAACACTGAAGCTTTCTTT | CASSSHGLTGFELNTEAFF
TRBJ1-1 | TRBV10-3 | . | . | TGTGCCATCGACGACGGGGGGAACACTGAAGCTTTCTTT | CAIDDGGNTEAFF
TRBJ1-3 | TRBV6-5 | . | . | TGTGCCAGCAGTTACGGGGTTGGAAACACCATATATTTT | CASSYGVGNTIYF